Listed here are 6 T cell receptor beta chains from one sample, sequenced in a study of a mutant IDH1 vaccine in newly diagnosed glioma. Method: immunoSEQ multiplex PCR; TCRdb's copy keeps in-frame clones and lacks some. Of around 26,000 clones listed, 93% are singletons. Time point of the sample: baseline, week 1 (first vaccination visit). The treatment was: pre-vaccination baseline after standard-of-care therapy. The sequenced sample was PBMCs, obtained from a glioma patient treated with radiotherapy, temozolomide or both. Receptors originate from a man between 35 and 55 years old with glioma.

This clone has only one observation. This chain links TRBV9 with TRBJ2-3; the D gene is possibly TRBD1 (7 bases). The CDR3 consists of 16 residues. CDR1 is SGDLS, CDR2 YYNGEE, per germline. The V and J ends lost 4 bases and 2 bases respectively, with 17 bases between them. The CDR3: CASSIPIRGATDTQYF. CDR3 nucleotides: TGTGCCAGCAGCATACCAATCAGGGGGGCCACAGATACGCAGTATTTT.

This rearrangement joins TRBV29-1 to TRBJ2-3; 11 nucleotides line up with TRBD2. The CDR3 extends over 19 amino acids. The germline gives CDR1 SQVTM, CDR2 ANQGSEA. With V trimmed by 1 base and J by 3 bases, 15 bases remained unmatched. The CDR3 here is CSVEGSLAGGRGATDTQYF. CDR3 nucleotides: TGCAGCGTTGAAGGGAGTCTAGCGGGAGGAAGAGGCGCTACAGATACGCAGTATTTT.

For the CDR3, the DNA is TGTGCCTGGAGTGTCGGGGGACACCTTACAGATACGCAGTATTTT. Its protein product is CAWSVGGHLTDTQYF. The V gene is TRBV30, the J gene TRBJ2-3; D is tentatively TRBD1 or TRBD2 (6 bases each). V was shortened by 0 bases and J by 3 bases, with 13 bases between the two germline ends. The CDR3 covers 15 residues. The germline V gene encodes CDR1 GTSNPN and CDR2 SVGIG (reference sequence). Supplemented by reference TRBV30 and TRBJ2-3, the full variable domain reads SQTIHQWPATLVQPVGSPLSLECTVEGTSNPNLYWYRQAAGRGLQLLFYSVGIGQISSEVPQNLSASRPQDRQFILSSKKLLLSDSGFYLCAWSVGGHLTDTQYFGPGTRLTVL.

The chain uses TRBV7-9 and TRBJ2-1, with 9 positions matching TRBD2. CDR1 is SEHNR, CDR2 FQNEAQ, per germline (reference sequence). CDR3 size: 17 residues. After removal of 5 bases from V and 2 bases from J, the junction contained 10 bases not matched to a gene. The chain's CDR3 is CASSPTSSSGTYNEQFF. CDR3 bases: TGTGCCAGCAGCCCCACCAGCTCTAGCGGGACCTACAATGAGCAGTTCTTC.

The DNA of the CDR3 is TGTGCCAGCAGAGCAAATCGAGAGCTGTTTTTT. Residues: CASRANRELFF. The chain employs TRBV5-4 and TRBJ2-2, with D unclear. This CDR3 region has 11 residues. CDR1 SGHNT and CDR2 YYREEE come from the germline V gene (reference sequence). V was trimmed by 5 bases and J by 11 bases, leaving 10 bases between them. The full variable domain, rest sourced from reference TRBV5-4 and TRBJ2-2, is ETGVTQSPTHLIKTRGQQVTLRCSSQSGHNTVSWYQQALGQGPQFIFQYYREEENGRGNFPPRFSGLQFPNYSSELNVNALELDDSALYLCASRANRELFFGEGSRLTVL.

This chain uses TRBV29-1 with TRBJ2-5, with D perhaps matching TRBD1 (5 bases). Trimming took 2 bases from V and 1 from J, leaving 20 bases between them. Germline loops: CDR1 SQVTM, CDR2 ANQGSEA. The CDR3 length is 17 residues. This CDR3 reads CSVESPDSGVSQETQYF. CDR3 coding DNA: TGCAGCGTTGAATCCCCTGACAGTGGGGTCTCCCAAGAGACCCAGTACTTC.